The clone carrying this T cell receptor (beta chain) was counted many times. TCRdb analysed the 5' RACE reads with MiXCR anew, one entry per CDR3 protein. Of tens of thousands of distinct CDR3 sequences in the sample, 12% were seen once. The sample originates from a study of early T cells in non-severe SARS-CoV-2 infection. Between the trimmed V and J ends, which lost 3 bases and 4 bases, there was a span of 12 bases. This CDR3 spans 14 amino acids. Germline assignment: CDR1 MGHRA and CDR2 YSYEKL. This TCR was recovered from an adult who was a healthcare worker with PCR-confirmed SARS-CoV-2 infection or an uninfected control (not recorded which). This chain joins TRBV4-1 and TRBJ1-2, with TRBD1 as a possible D gene (5 bases). The sequencing sample was made of whole blood. The CDR3 coding sequence is TGCGCCAGCAGCCATACGAGGGACTCCTATGGCTACACCTTC. Its protein is CASSHTRDSYGYTF.